Listed below are T cell receptor beta chains from one sample, sequenced in a study of blood T cell repertoires in COVID-19. Clones were sequenced by immunoSEQ multiplex PCR, and TCRdb holds only the in-frame ones, with some missing. The repertoire consists of approximately 130,000 clones, with around four fifths occurring once and the leading ten covering 10% to 15%. The sequenced sample consisted of peripheral blood. Receptors originate from a human donor in a cohort sampled during active COVID-19. CDR3s include the opening cysteine and the closing phenylalanine or tryptophan. D genes are given only for firm matches. Size is omitted from some rows. Given values are once, few, many or a class for expanded clones.

j_gene,abundance,v_gene,d_gene,CDR3aa,CDR3nt
TRBJ1-2,NA,TRBV6-5,NA,CASRTVGGESF,TGTGCCAGCAGAACCGTGGGGGGGGAGTCTTTC
TRBJ2-1,few,TRBV6-5,NA,CASKGTSFYNEQFF,TGTGCCAGCAAGGGGACATCCTTCTACAATGAGCAGTTCTTC
TRBJ2-2,NA,TRBV21-1,NA,CANDDSGGPGELFF,TGTGCCAACGACGATAGCGGGGGTCCCGGGGAGCTGTTTTTT
TRBJ1-1,NA,TRBV9,NA,CASSPSPEVAEAFF,TGTGCCAGCAGCCCCTCCCCTGAGGTTGCTGAAGCTTTCTTT
TRBJ1-6,NA,TRBV27,TRBD1,CASSSRQGRGGYNSPLHF,TGTGCCAGCAGTTCCCGACAGGGGCGCGGAGGGTATAATTCACCCCTCCACTTT
TRBJ2-7,NA,TRBV2,NA,CASSDLSRTYEQYF,TGTGCCAGCAGTGACCTCTCGAGAACCTACGAGCAGTACTTC
TRBJ2-1,NA,TRBV18,NA,CASSPRVQNNEQFF,TGTGCCAGCTCACCACGCGTACAGAACAATGAGCAGTTCTTC
TRBJ1-4,NA,TRBV4-1,NA,CASSRGGVGITNEKLFF,TGCGCCAGCAGCCGAGGGGGTGTCGGCATAACTAATGAAAAACTGTTTTTT
TRBJ2-7,NA,TRBV6-1,TRBD2,CASSEEGGAYEQYF,TGTGCCAGCAGTGAAGAGGGAGGGGCCTACGAGCAGTACTTC
TRBJ1-1,once,TRBV19,TRBD1,CASTETGSEAFF,TGTGCCAGTACTGAGACAGGGTCGGAAGCTTTCTTT
TRBJ1-2,NA,TRBV27,TRBD1,CASKPGQGNYGYTF,TGTGCCAGCAAACCGGGACAGGGGAACTATGGCTACACCTTC
TRBJ2-1,NA,TRBV10-3,TRBD2,CAIASSSGGAGEQFF,TGTGCCATAGCCTCGTCTAGCGGGGGGGCCGGAGAGCAGTTCTTC
TRBJ2-7,NA,TRBV5-6,TRBD1,CASSGEGQGAYEQYF,TGTGCCAGCAGCGGAGAGGGACAGGGGGCGTACGAGCAGTACTTC
TRBJ2-3,once,TRBV18,TRBD1,CASSLKTGASTDTQYF,TGTGCCAGCTCCCTCAAAACAGGGGCGAGCACAGATACGCAGTATTTT
TRBJ2-5,NA,TRBV6-5,NA,CASSSTQGRGGETQYF,TGTGCCAGCAGTTCAACACAGGGAAGGGGGGGAGAGACCCAGTACTTC
TRBJ1-4,few,TRBV19,NA,CASSIRQGSNEKLFF,TGTGCCAGTAGTATTCGGCAGGGGAGTAATGAAAAACTGTTTTTT